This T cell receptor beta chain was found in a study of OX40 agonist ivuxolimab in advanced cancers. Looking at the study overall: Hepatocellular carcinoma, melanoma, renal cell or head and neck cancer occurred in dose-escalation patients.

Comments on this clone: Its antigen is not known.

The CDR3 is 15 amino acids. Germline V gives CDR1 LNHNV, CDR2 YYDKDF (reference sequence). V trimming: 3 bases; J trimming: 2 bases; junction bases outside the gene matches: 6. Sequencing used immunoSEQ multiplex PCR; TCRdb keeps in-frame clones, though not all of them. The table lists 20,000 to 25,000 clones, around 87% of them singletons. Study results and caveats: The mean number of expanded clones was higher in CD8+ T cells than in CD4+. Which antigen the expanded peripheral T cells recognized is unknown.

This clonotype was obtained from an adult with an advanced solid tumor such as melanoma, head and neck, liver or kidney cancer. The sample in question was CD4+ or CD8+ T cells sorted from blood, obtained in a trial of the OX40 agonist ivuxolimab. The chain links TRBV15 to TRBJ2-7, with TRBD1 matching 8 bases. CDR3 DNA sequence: TGTGCCACCAGCAGGGGGACAGGAAGGCCCTACGAGCAGTACTTC. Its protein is CATSRGTGRPYEQYF.